This T cell receptor beta chain was found in a study of cytomegalovirus exposure and HLA in healthy donors. General study findings and limits: Fewer N-insertions (relative to the approximately 670-donor mean) were reportedly seen in an Asian-associated ancestry cluster in a later analysis. Whilst most TCR sequences proved rare, a subset of public TCRs occurred across many donors.

For this clone: Its antigen is not known.

In the PCR, 60 Vbeta and 13 Jbeta primers were used. Some clones are missing from TCRdb's copy, which holds only in-frame ones; the method was immunoSEQ multiplex PCR. The table lists more than 130,000 clones, around 79% of them singletons. Unmatched junction bases numbered 12, after V lost 7 bases and J lost 1 base. CDR3 length equals 16 residues. Germline V lookup: CDR1 SGHNT, CDR2 YYREEE (reference sequence). This chain uses TRBV5-4 with TRBJ1-1, with 8 bases lining up with TRBD1. Sequencing was performed on PBMCs. The receptor comes from a male donor in good health and CMV-seronegative. The CDR3: CASPSDRGNENTEAFF. CDR3 sequence (DNA): TGTGCCAGCCCTTCCGACAGGGGCAACGAGAACACTGAAGCTTTCTTT.